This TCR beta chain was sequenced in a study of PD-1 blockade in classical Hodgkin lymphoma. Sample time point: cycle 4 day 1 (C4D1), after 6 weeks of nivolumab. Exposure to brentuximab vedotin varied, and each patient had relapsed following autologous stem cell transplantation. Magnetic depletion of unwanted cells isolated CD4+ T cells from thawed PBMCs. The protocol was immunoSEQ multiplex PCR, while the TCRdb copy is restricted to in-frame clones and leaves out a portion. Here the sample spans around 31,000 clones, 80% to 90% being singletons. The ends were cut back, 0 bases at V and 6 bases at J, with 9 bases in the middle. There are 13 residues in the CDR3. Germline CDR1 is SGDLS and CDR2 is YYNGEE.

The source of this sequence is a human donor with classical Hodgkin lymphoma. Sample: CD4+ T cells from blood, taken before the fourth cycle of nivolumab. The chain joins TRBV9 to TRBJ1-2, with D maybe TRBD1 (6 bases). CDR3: CASSVVRGHGYTF. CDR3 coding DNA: TGTGCCAGCAGCGTAGTCAGGGGCCATGGCTACACCTTC.